The T cell receptor (beta chain) described here comes from a study of cytomegalovirus exposure and HLA in healthy donors. Points from the study as a whole: Prior analysis indicated that the majority of TCR beta V segments exhibited productivity approximately 87% or approximately 30% of the time.

Germline V lookup: CDR1 LNHDA, CDR2 SQIVND (reference sequence). Deletions cut 5 bases from V and 1 base from J, with 8 bases between. This CDR3 comprises 13 residues. Primers for the PCR totalled 60 Vbeta and 13 Jbeta. Study processing details: In a later analysis, of around 80 million unique beta chains, roughly 10 million appeared in at least two donors. This table comes from immunoSEQ multiplex PCR, and its TCRdb copy is limited to in-frame clones, with some not included. The DNA gave D and trimming, while V, J and clone size come from that table. The sample contains approximately 150,000 clones, approximately 57% of which appear only once. Points on this clone: Its specificity is unknown.

Specimen: PBMCs. The origin of this receptor is a male donor in good health and CMV-seronegative. The rearrangement joins TRBV19 to TRBJ1-1; D call uncertain. CDR3 sequence reads: CASSWRENTEAFF. The CDR3 coding sequence is TGTGCCAGTAGTTGGAGAGAGAACACTGAAGCTTTCTTT.